A selection of T cell receptor beta chains follows, all from one sample in a study of cytomegalovirus exposure and HLA in healthy donors. TCRdb keeps only in-frame clones here, not all; method: immunoSEQ multiplex PCR. The table lists over 100,000 clones. Input material: PBMCs. All receptors come from a man aged 18-30 years in good health and CMV-seronegative. Each CDR3 is given without its conserved first and last residue. The order of the fields is J gene, V gene, CDR3 protein.

J: TRBJ2-4; V: TRBV4-3; CDR3: ASSQEQGRSGIAKNIQY
J: TRBJ1-1; V: TRBV10-3; CDR3: AISDYGHNNEAF
J: TRBJ1-2; V: TRBV6-5; CDR3: ASSRDSLYGYT
J: TRBJ2-2; V: TRBV7-2; CDR3: ASSPTSGTGELF
J: TRBJ2-7; V: TRBV7-8; CDR3: ASSLDIGQGAYEQY
J: TRBJ2-7; V: TRBV28; CDR3: ASSLGGQASYEQY
J: TRBJ1-4; V: TRBV7-9; CDR3: ASSTSRQALLNEKLF
J: TRBJ2-7; V: TRBV11-2; CDR3: ASSSRYKNEQY
J: TRBJ2-7; V: TRBV6-1; CDR3: ASSEVLVGQGAYEQY
J: TRBJ2-1; V: TRBV7-3; CDR3: ASSLMNISGINNEQF
J: TRBJ2-7; V: TRBV7-3; CDR3: ASSPGQGVTYEQY
J: TRBJ1-2; V: TRBV9; CDR3: ASDSLHGYT
J: TRBJ2-5; V: TRBV6-5; CDR3: ASSYPLGSGEETQY